The clone carrying this TCR beta chain was observed once. Its antigen is still unknown. These data belong to a study of cytomegalovirus exposure and HLA in healthy donors. Study-level background: From donors who were HLA-typed, an early data release held 75 million to 85 million unique TCRs. The study, taken as a whole, reports: Accurate prediction of most subjects' HLA-A and HLA-B alleles from TCR beta sequences was reported.

Vbeta (60) and Jbeta (13) primers were used in the PCR. Repertoires were generated with immunoSEQ multiplex PCR, while TCRdb's copy carries only in-frame clones and drops some. The profile shows 52,000 or so clones, about 77% of them singletons. The sample consisted of PBMCs. This TCR came from a woman in her forties in good health and CMV-seropositive.

The CDR3 region is CASSPWTGGIGELFF. In DNA, the CDR3 is TGTGCCAGCAGTCCTTGGACAGGGGGCATCGGGGAGCTGTTTTTT. V is TRBV6-6 and J is TRBJ2-2, with 11 bases aligning to TRBD1. Germline CDR1 is MNHNY and CDR2 is SVGAGI (reference sequence). V lost 5 bases and J lost 7; bases outside the gene matches: 6. The CDR3 loop spans 15 amino acids.